These 18 T cell receptor beta chains were all obtained from the same sample, sequenced in a study of blood T cell repertoires in COVID-19. The table came from immunoSEQ multiplex PCR; TCRdb's copy has only in-frame clones and leaves some out. The sample contains roughly 42,000 clones, 80% to 90% of which appear only once. The sample was peripheral blood. The receptors here all came from a human donor in a cohort sampled during active COVID-19.

The chain carries TRBV5-4 and TRBJ2-7, with a weak D call TRBD2 (6 bases). The length of the CDR3 is 15 residues. CDR1 is SGHNT, CDR2 YYREEE, per germline (reference sequence). Trimming took 2 bases from V and 0 from J, leaving 12 bases between them. CDR3 protein: CASSFGGLVSYEQYF. The CDR3 DNA sequence: TGTGCCAGCAGCTTTGGGGGACTGGTCTCCTACGAGCAGTACTTC.

V gene TRBV7-9 combines with J gene TRBJ1-4; D remains unclear. The length of the CDR3 is 15 residues. The germline V and J ends were trimmed by 0 bases and 8 bases, with 13 bases remaining between them. CDR1 is SEHNR and CDR2 is FQNEAQ in the germline V gene (reference sequence). As DNA, the CDR3 is TGTGCCAGCAGCTTAGCGACACCCGAAGGCGAAAAACTGTTTTTT. It yields the protein CASSLATPEGEKLFF.

The chain carries TRBV19 and TRBJ1-2, with 7 bases matching TRBD1. The length of the CDR3 is 15 residues. The germline gives CDR1 LNHDA, CDR2 SQIVND (reference sequence). Unmatched junction bases numbered 13, after V lost 8 bases and J lost 4 bases. The CDR3 nucleotides are TGTGCCAGTTCCAGGACCGGGACAGTTTTCTATGGCTACACCTTC. This sequence encodes CASSRTGTVFYGYTF.

This chain connects TRBV7-8 to TRBJ2-7, with a weak D call TRBD2 (5 bases). The CDR3 sequence is 14 residues long. Trimming shortened V by 3 bases and J by 0 bases, and 9 bases separated the two germline ends. Germline V gives CDR1 SGHVS, CDR2 FQNEAQ. The CDR3 coding sequence is TGTGCCAGCAGCTTCGAAGGGAGCTCCTACGAGCAGTACTTC. Translating gives CASSFEGSSYEQYF.

V usage is TRBV18 and J usage is TRBJ1-5; D remains unclear. Trimming removed 3 bases from V and 9 bases from J, with 12 bases in between. The germline V gene has CDR1 KGHSH and CDR2 LQKENI. The CDR3 runs to 13 residues. This chain's CDR3 is CASSPENVRPQHF. The CDR3 coding sequence is TGTGCCAGCTCACCGGAGAATGTGCGGCCCCAGCATTTT.

The V gene is TRBV10-3, the J gene TRBJ2-7, with 8 bases matching TRBD2. The germline V gene has CDR1 ENHRY and CDR2 SYGVKD. With 5 bases clipped from V and 2 bases from J, the junction kept 5 bases outside the gene matches. The CDR3 is 14 amino acids. CDR3 bases: TGTGCCATCAGTTTGACTAGCGAGGCCTACGAGCAGTACTTC. Amino acids: CAISLTSEAYEQYF.

The rearrangement joins TRBV3-1 (or the pseudogene TRBV3-2) to TRBJ2-1; D perhaps matches TRBD2 (6 bases). Per the germline V gene, CDR1 is LGHDT and CDR2 is YNNKEL (reference sequence). V lost 3 bases to trimming and J lost 5 bases, with 8 bases between them. The length of the CDR3 is 13 residues. This chain's CDR3 is CASSQRRDNEQFF. DNA for the CDR3: TGTGCCAGCAGCCAGCGGAGGGACAATGAGCAGTTCTTC.

The CDR3 DNA sequence: TGTGCCAGCAGCTTCGGGGCAGGGACTAGCGGGAGGGTAACCGGGGAGCTGTTTTTT. This codes for CASSFGAGTSGRVTGELFF. The chain has TRBV7-8 and TRBJ2-2; 16 bases map to TRBD2. Germline lookup yields CDR1 SGHVS and CDR2 FQNEAQ. V lost 3 bases, J lost 5 bases, and 9 bases stayed unmatched. The CDR3 sequence is 19 residues long.

This rearrangement joins TRBV6-1 to TRBJ1-5; 8 bases are shared with TRBD1. This CDR3 is 16 amino acids long. V dropped 2 bases and J dropped 2; count of bases not matched to a gene: 5. The germline gives CDR1 MNHNS, CDR2 SASEGT. The CDR3 sequence is CASSERAGGGNQPQHF. The CDR3 region has the DNA TGTGCCAGCAGTGAAAGGGCAGGGGGCGGCAATCAGCCCCAGCATTTT.

The V and J genes are TRBV15 and TRBJ2-1, with 10 bases identical to TRBD1. CDR1 LNHNV and CDR2 YYDKDF come from the germline V gene (reference sequence). The CDR3 totals 15 residues. V was pared by 4 bases and J by 8 bases, with 8 bases of the junction left unmatched. The DNA of the CDR3 is TGTGCCACCAGCATCGACAGGGGGCGCGGGGATGAGCAGTTCTTC. Translation: CATSIDRGRGDEQFF.

The V gene is TRBV3-1 (or the pseudogene TRBV3-2), the J gene TRBJ2-5; 8 nucleotides align to TRBD2. J lost 4 bases, V lost 1 base, and 8 bases had no gene match. CDR3 length: 16 amino acids. The germline CDR1 and CDR2 sequences are LGHDT and YNNKEL (reference sequence). DNA of the CDR3: TGTGCCAGCAGCCAAGGGGGAGCGGGGGCCAGAGAGACCCAGTACTTC. It codes for CASSQGGAGARETQYF.

This chain links TRBV3-1 (or the pseudogene TRBV3-2) with TRBJ1-2; maybe TRBD1 (5 bases). The V end was cut by 3 bases, the J end by 7 bases, with 21 bases between. The CDR3 covers 16 residues. Germline CDR1 and CDR2: LGHDT and YNNKEL (reference sequence). DNA of the CDR3: TGTGCCAGCAGCCACGGTAGTATGGGGGGAGAATTTGGCTACACCTTC. This sequence encodes CASSHGSMGGEFGYTF.

The V gene is TRBV2, the J gene TRBJ1-2; TRBD1 is a possible D gene (6 bases). Germline V CDR1 and CDR2: SNHLY, FYNNEI. There are 12 residues in the CDR3. The ends were cut back, 8 bases at V and 7 bases at J, with 14 bases in the middle. CDR3 sequence: CASGGPSAGYTF. The CDR3 DNA reads TGTGCCAGCGGGGGCCCTAGTGCTGGCTACACCTTC.

The chain recombines TRBV5-1 with TRBJ2-1; maybe TRBD1 (8 bases). Trimming cost V 2 bases and J 7 bases, with 16 bases left between them. CDR1 and CDR2 (germline): SGHRS, YFSETQ. The CDR3 covers 15 residues. CDR3 coding DNA: TGCGCCAGCAGCTTAGACAGGGGAGGGCGGAATGAGCAGTTCTTC. As protein: CASSLDRGGRNEQFF.

The genes are TRBV25-1 and TRBJ1-5; 8 bases line up with TRBD1. Unmatched junction bases numbered 3, after V lost 8 bases and J lost 6 bases. Per the germline V gene, CDR1 is MGHDK and CDR2 is SYGVNS. The length of the CDR3 is 12 residues. This CDR3 is CASGQGFQPQHF. The CDR3 DNA follows: TGTGCCAGCGGACAGGGTTTTCAGCCCCAGCATTTT.

This rearrangement joins TRBV5-4 to TRBJ2-7, with D possibly TRBD1 on 6 matching bases. The germline V and J ends were trimmed by 0 bases and 7 bases, with 11 bases remaining between them. In germline, CDR1 is SGHNT, CDR2 YYREEE (reference sequence). CDR3 length: 13 residues. CDR3 loop: CASSLGGHWEQYF. DNA for the CDR3: TGTGCCAGCAGCTTGGGGGGGCACTGGGAGCAGTACTTC.

The chain carries TRBV5-8 and TRBJ2-7; 11 bases agree with TRBD2. V shed 6 bases and J 4 bases; nucleotides not matched to a gene: 9. The germline gives CDR1 SGHTS, CDR2 YDEGEE. CDR3 length equals 15 residues. The CDR3 coding sequence is TGTGCCAGCACCCGGGCGGGGACTAGCGGTTACGAGCAGTACTTC. It encodes CASTRAGTSGYEQYF. Together with reference TRBV5-8 and TRBJ2-7, the CDR3 gives the full variable domain: EAGVTQSPTHLIKTRGQQATLRCSPISGHTSVYWYQQALGLGLQFLLWYDEGEERNRGNFPPRFSGRQFPNYSSELNVNALELEDSALYLCASTRAGTSGYEQYFGPGTRLTVT.

The chain joins TRBV7-9 to TRBJ2-5, with D tentatively TRBD1 (6 bases). Looked up from germline, CDR1 is SEHNR and CDR2 is FQNEAQ (reference sequence). This CDR3 region has 16 residues. Deletions cut 4 bases from V and 1 base from J, with 16 bases between. The DNA for the CDR3 is TGTGCCAGCAGCTACCCGTTGGGGGCACTCCAAGAGACCCAGTACTTC. The encoded protein is CASSYPLGALQETQYF.